These 31 T cell receptor beta chains were all obtained from the same sample, sequenced in a study of blood T cells in healthy people across ages. The authors ran a second PCR of about 6 to 11 cycles using a sample-barcoded 5' primer and a J-beta primer mix. TCRdb itself ran the 5' RACE reads through MiXCR, one entry per CDR3 protein. The data contain 800,000 or so distinct CDR3 sequences, roughly 46% of them singletons. The sequencing sample was made of blood. All receptors derive from a man aged 80 or over in good health.

This clonotype was counted only a few times. V gene TRBV28 combines with J gene TRBJ2-7; D is unclear. Germline V gene data show CDR1 as MDHEN and CDR2 as SYDVKM. V lost 6 bases, J lost 4 bases, and 7 bases lay in between. CDR3 length: 11 amino acids. The CDR3 loop is CASRGLYEQYF. In DNA form, the CDR3 reads TGTGCCAGCAGGGGATTGTACGAGCAGTACTTC.

CDR3 sequence: CASNRGLDTEAFF. DNA of the CDR3: TGTGCCAGCAACAGGGGGCTGGACACTGAAGCTTTCTTT. The chain couples TRBV12-3 or TRBV12-4 to TRBJ1-1, with 9 bases lining up with TRBD1. The CDR3 contains 13 residues. The J segment lost 3 bases and the V segment lost 7 bases, leaving 3 bases of the junction unmatched.

This clonotype occurred once. The chain has TRBV12-3 or TRBV12-4 and TRBJ1-3; D may be TRBD1 (6 bases). The CDR3 contains 13 residues. V lost 5 bases and J 4 bases, leaving 9 bases between the germline ends. The CDR3 DNA follows: TGTGCCAGCAGTGTAGGACAGGGAAACACCATATATTTT. Its translation: CASSVGQGNTIYF.

The chain has TRBV5-1 and TRBJ2-5, with D tentatively TRBD1 or TRBD2 (5 bases each). The J call is uncertain, as TRBJ2-7 better fits the DNA end. The V gene's germline CDR1 is SGHRS and CDR2 YFSETQ. The CDR3 totals 16 residues. The CDR3 is CASSLGPGRNLYEQYF. The CDR3 DNA reads as TGCGCCAGCAGCTTGGGGCCGGGACGGAATCTCTACGAGCAGTACTTC.

Concerning this clonotype: At one boundary the junction diverges from the germline segment, which might be a read error. This chain uses TRBV7-2 with TRBJ2-1; D is ambiguous. The CDR3 sequence is 14 residues long. Germline V gene sequence: CDR1 SGHTA, CDR2 FQGNSA. The CDR3 protein is CAGSLTTLYNEQFF. The DNA for the CDR3 is TGTGCCGGCAGCCTCACCACTTTATACAATGAGCAGTTCTTC.

The V gene is TRBV20-1, the J gene TRBJ2-3; a possible D gene is TRBD1 (5 bases). Germline V gene data show CDR1 as DFQATT and CDR2 as SNEGSKA (reference sequence). The CDR3 is 14 amino acids. Trimming removed 5 bases from V and 2 bases from J, with 14 bases in between. The CDR3 sequence: CSAPNWGPTDTQYF. Written as DNA, the CDR3 is TGCAGTGCTCCGAATTGGGGCCCCACAGATACGCAGTATTTT.

The chain carries TRBV29-1 and TRBJ2-3; no definite D call. CDR3 length: 14 amino acids. V lost 3 bases, J lost 0 bases, and 10 bases lay in between. The germline V gene encodes CDR1 SQVTM and CDR2 ANQGSEA. CDR3 loop: CSVDSSTSTDTQYF. The CDR3 DNA reads as TGCAGCGTTGATTCCAGCACTAGCACAGATACGCAGTATTTT.

The rearrangement links TRBV20-1 to TRBJ2-5; 7 positions match TRBD1. Per the germline V gene, CDR1 is DFQATT and CDR2 is SNEGSKA (reference sequence). The CDR3 contains 14 residues. V gave up 1 base and J gave up 3 bases; unmatched junction bases: 5. CDR3 bases: TGCAGTGCTAGAGGAACCGACAGGGAAGAGACCCAGTACTTC. This encodes CSARGTDREETQYF.

This clonotype was observed a handful of times. The genes are TRBV28 and TRBJ1-1; D not resolved. The CDR3 has 16 residues. V shed 9 bases and J shed 0 bases, with 20 bases lying between them. Germline V gene data show CDR1 as MDHEN and CDR2 as SYDVKM. Here the CDR3 reads CASGVRRPLLNTEAFF. The DNA for the CDR3 is TGTGCCAGTGGGGTTAGAAGGCCTCTATTGAACACTGAAGCTTTCTTT.

This clonotype has at least ten counts. The chain employs TRBV7-2 and TRBJ2-1; 11 bases are shared with TRBD2. The CDR3 runs 16 residues. CDR1 is SGHTA and CDR2 is FQGNSA in the germline V gene. The V segment lost 8 bases and the J segment 5 bases; nucleotides outside the gene matches: 11. The CDR3 DNA is TGTGCCAGCCAATTAGCGGGGGGGGCCAGGAACAATGAGCAGTTCTTC. Amino acid sequence: CASQLAGGARNNEQFF.

V and J are TRBV7-9 and TRBJ2-1, with a possible D match to TRBD2 (6 bases). The V gene's germline CDR1 is SEHNR and CDR2 FQNEAQ (reference sequence). This CDR3 region has 16 residues. Trimming cost V 1 base and J 4 bases, with 14 bases left between them. This CDR3 is CASSLGGGLQYNEQFF. CDR3 sequence (DNA): TGTGCCAGCAGCTTAGGAGGTGGACTACAATACAATGAGCAGTTCTTC.

This chain uses TRBV3-1 with TRBJ1-2; maybe TRBD1 (5 bases). V gave up 4 bases and J gave up 1 base, with 7 bases separating them. Per the germline V gene, CDR1 is LGHDT and CDR2 is YNNKEL (reference sequence). The CDR3 is 13 residues long. The CDR3, as DNA: TGTGCCAGCAGCCCGGGACTTAACTATGGCTACACCTTC. As protein: CASSPGLNYGYTF.

This clonotype was found a few times. The chain has TRBV6-2 or TRBV6-3 and TRBJ2-7; D is uncertain. V gave up 6 bases and J gave up 3 bases, with 6 bases separating them. The CDR3 runs 11 residues. Germline values: CDR1 MNHEY, CDR2 SVGEGT. In DNA form, the CDR3 reads TGTGCCAGCAGGATCCACTACGAGCAGTACTTC. Encoded protein: CASRIHYEQYF.

This clonotype was counted a few times. The rearrangement links TRBV7-2 to TRBJ2-7; TRBD2 might be the D (6 bases). In germline, CDR1 is SGHTA, CDR2 FQGNSA. CDR3 length: 14 amino acids. V lost 5 bases, J lost 4 bases, and 15 bases lay in between. The CDR3, as DNA: TGTGCCAGCAGCCAACCGACTAGACGGTACGAGCAGTACTTC. Translated: CASSQPTRRYEQYF.

V usage is TRBV6-6 and J usage is TRBJ2-5; tentative D call: TRBD1 (6 bases). The DNA end is a closer match to TRBJ2-7, so the J assignment may be wrong. There are 13 residues in the CDR3. CDR1 and CDR2 (germline): MNHNY, SVGAGI (reference sequence). The CDR3 is CASRSYRAYEQYF. CDR3 in DNA: TGTGCCAGCCGGAGTTACAGGGCCTACGAGCAGTACTTC.

The gene calls are TRBV12-3 or TRBV12-4 and TRBJ2-7; 7 bases line up with TRBD1. Germline trimming cut 7 bases from V and 7 bases from J; bases unmatched to any gene: 10. CDR3 length equals 13 residues. CDR3 sequence (DNA): TGTGCCAGCAATATCCGGCGACAGGGAGAGCAGTACTTC. This sequence encodes CASNIRRQGEQYF.

On this clonotype: The germline gene is not matched at one end of the junction; a read error may be the cause. This rearrangement joins TRBV18 to TRBJ1-5; 12 positions agree with TRBD1. This CDR3 has 15 amino acids. Germline CDR1 is KGHSH and CDR2 is LQKENI. The chain's CDR3 is CVSSLGTGGYQPQHF. As DNA, the CDR3 is TGTGTCAGCTCACTGGGGACAGGGGGCTATCAGCCCCAGCATTTT. The full variable domain, rest sourced from reference TRBV18 and TRBJ1-5, is NAGVMQNPRHLVRRRGQEARLRCSPMKGHSHVYWYRQLPEEGLKFMVYLQKENIIDESGMPKERFSAEFPKEGPSILRIQQVVRGDSAAYFCVSSLGTGGYQPQHFGDGTRLSIL.

This clonotype was found many times. The chain employs TRBV20-1 and TRBJ2-7, with 13 bases lining up with TRBD2. This CDR3 is built from 15 residues. Germline values: CDR1 DFQATT, CDR2 SNEGSKA (reference sequence). With 6 bases clipped from V and 2 bases from J, the junction kept 7 bases outside the gene matches. This CDR3 reads CSAQLGTSGAYEQYF. CDR3 bases: TGCAGTGCCCAGCTCGGGACTAGCGGGGCCTACGAGCAGTACTTC.

This rearrangement joins TRBV18 to TRBJ2-1, with D hard to call. CDR1 and CDR2 from the germline V gene are KGHSH and LQKENI. The CDR3 extends over 15 amino acids. The V gene lost 3 bases and the J gene lost 4 bases, with 13 bases spanning the gap. CDR3 DNA: TGTGCCAGCTCACCTAAAGGGAATTATTACAATGAGCAGTTCTTC. Its translation is CASSPKGNYYNEQFF.

As to this clonotype: Its ends do not fully match the called genes, so a read error is possible. CDR3 DNA sequence: TGCGCTAGCAGCTTGGTTCTGGGGGCCCCTGAAGCTTTCTTT. Residues: CASSLVLGAPEAFF. This rearrangement joins TRBV5-1 to TRBJ1-1; D might be TRBD1 (6 bases). The CDR3 loop spans 14 amino acids. Germline CDR1 SGHRS, CDR2 YFSETQ.

A few counts support this clonotype. This chain uses TRBV7-8 with TRBJ2-7; the D gene is possibly TRBD2 (7 bases). The germline V gene has CDR1 SGHVS and CDR2 FQNEAQ. CDR3 length equals 14 residues. Trimming stripped 5 bases from V and 2 bases from J, with 13 bases between. CDR3 sequence (DNA): TGTGCCAGCAGCGCCCGAGGGGGGGCCTACGAGCAGTACTTC. It translates to CASSARGGAYEQYF.

This clonotype showed up many times. The chain combines TRBV20-1 with TRBJ2-5; no clear D. CDR3 length: 15 residues. Germline V gene lookup returns CDR1 DFQATT and CDR2 SNEGSKA (reference sequence). V was pared by 5 bases and J by 1 base, with 17 bases between. The CDR3, as DNA: TGCAGTGCTCCATCGGCAGGTGTTAGCCAAGAGACCCAGTACTTC. This translates into CSAPSAGVSQETQYF.

A few counts support this clonotype. This chain links TRBV11-3 with TRBJ1-6, with D perhaps matching TRBD1 (6 bases). Germline V CDR1 and CDR2: SGHNT, YENEEA. Trimming cost V 4 bases and J 6 bases, with 10 bases left between them. The CDR3 contains 14 residues. The CDR3 nucleotides are TGTGCCAGCAGCTCTAACAGGGCTAATTCACCCCTCCACTTT. Its translation: CASSSNRANSPLHF.

This clonotype has a handful of counts. This chain connects TRBV6-4 to TRBJ2-1; 8 nucleotides match TRBD1. The CDR3 sequence is 14 residues long. Germline values: CDR1 MRHNA, CDR2 SNTAGT. V shed 4 bases, J shed 5 bases, and the junction held 4 bases outside the gene matches. This CDR3 is CASSGKQGDNEQFF. The DNA for the CDR3 is TGTGCCAGCAGTGGAAAACAGGGGGACAATGAGCAGTTCTTC.

This chain connects TRBV18 to TRBJ2-5; 10 bases are a match to TRBD2. Germline V lookup: CDR1 KGHSH, CDR2 LQKENI. The J segment lost 2 bases and the V segment lost 1 base, leaving 10 bases of the junction unmatched. This CDR3 contains 18 residues. CDR3: CASSPRRLAGELQETQYF. CDR3 in DNA: TGTGCCAGCTCACCACGTCGTCTAGCGGGAGAGCTACAAGAGACCCAGTACTTC.

In this sample, this clonotype turned up many times. The chain is built from TRBV9 and TRBJ2-1; D perhaps matches TRBD1 (5 bases). V lost 3 bases, J lost 12 bases, and 13 bases lay in between. CDR3 length: 12 amino acids. Germline V gene sequence: CDR1 SGDLS, CDR2 YYNGEE. CDR3 sequence: CASSAYEQGQFF. CDR3 coding DNA: TGTGCCAGCAGCGCCTACGAGCAGGGGCAGTTCTTC. Using reference TRBV9 and TRBJ2-1 for the parts outside the CDR3, the full variable domain is DSGVTQTPKHLITATGQRVTLRCSPRSGDLSVYWYQQSLDQGLQFLIQYYNGEERAKGNILERFSAQQFPDLHSELNLSSLELGDSALYFCASSAYEQGQFFGPGTRLTVL.

V gene TRBV10-3 combines with J gene TRBJ2-5; weak D call: TRBD2 (6 bases). The CDR3 contains 14 residues. Trimming pared 0 bases from V and 5 bases from J, leaving 10 bases between. CDR1 is ENHRY, CDR2 SYGVKD, per germline. This CDR3 reads CAISESGGTETQYF. The CDR3 DNA sequence: TGTGCCATCAGTGAGTCCGGGGGAACCGAGACCCAGTACTTC.

V is TRBV7-9 and J is TRBJ2-4; the match to TRBD2 covers 10 bases. The CDR3 sequence is 15 residues long. V shed 4 bases, J shed 8 bases, and the junction held 8 bases outside the gene matches. CDR1 is SEHNR and CDR2 is FQNEAQ in the germline V gene (reference sequence). The DNA of the CDR3 is TGTGCCAGCAGCTGGGGTAGCGGGGGGAAGGACATTCAGTACTTC. The encoded protein is CASSWGSGGKDIQYF.

V and J are TRBV6-5 and TRBJ2-7; TRBD2 agrees at 8 bases. This CDR3 contains 15 residues. CDR1 MNHEY and CDR2 SVGAGI come from the germline V gene. The ends lost 2 bases at V and 6 bases at J; junction bases unmatched: 9. This CDR3 reads CASSYGQREQGEQYF. The CDR3 DNA follows: TGTGCCAGCAGTTACGGCCAGCGGGAGCAGGGCGAGCAGTACTTC.

The CDR3 DNA is TGCAGTGCTAGAGATCTAGGGCTAGCGGGAGGGGGTGAGCAGTTCTTC. Protein sequence: CSARDLGLAGGGEQFF. The chain uses TRBV20-1 and TRBJ2-1, with 12 bases that match TRBD2. V lost 0 bases, J lost 9 bases, and 9 bases stayed unmatched. Per the germline V gene, CDR1 is DFQATT and CDR2 is SNEGSKA (reference sequence). CDR3 length: 16 amino acids.

The gene calls are TRBV20-1 and TRBJ2-7; 11 nucleotides line up with TRBD2. Unmatched junction bases numbered 6, after V lost 5 bases and J lost 3 bases. Germline V gene sequence: CDR1 DFQATT, CDR2 SNEGSKA (reference sequence). The CDR3 spans 14 residues. CDR3 loop: CSALGLADHYEQYF. CDR3 coding DNA: TGCAGTGCTCTGGGACTAGCGGACCACTACGAGCAGTACTTC.